The 6 T cell receptor beta chains reported below all come from one sample, sequenced in a study of glioma-infiltrating T cells after dendritic cell vaccination. The assay was immunoSEQ multiplex PCR, and TCRdb's table has in-frame clones only and misses some. The sample has roughly 47,000 clones; 85% to 90% are singletons. The input for sequencing was blood, taken before dendritic cell vaccination. These TCRs come from a human donor with glioblastoma.

This rearrangement joins TRBV5-6 to TRBJ2-1; the match to TRBD2 covers 13 bases. The CDR3 is 17 amino acids. In germline, CDR1 is SGHDT, CDR2 YYEEEE. The V gene end was trimmed by 4 bases and the J gene end by 4 bases; junction bases not matched to a gene: 8. As DNA, the CDR3 is TGTGCCAGCAGCGCACGACTAGCGGGGGGTCGTTACAATGAGCAGTTCTTC. This sequence encodes CASSARLAGGRYNEQFF.

As regards this clone: Compared with germline, one end of the junction differs, possibly owing to a read error. This chain connects TRBV30 to TRBJ1-3; 7 nucleotides agree with TRBD1. The CDR3 sequence is 15 residues long. Germline V CDR1 and CDR2: GTSNPN, SVGIG (reference sequence). This CDR3 reads CAWSIKGAWGNAIYF. CDR3 coding DNA: TGTGCCTGGAGTATCAAGGGGGCGTGGGGAAACGCCATATATTTT.

The chain links TRBV30 to TRBJ1-2; a possible D gene is TRBD1 (5 bases). Trimming stripped 6 bases from V and 5 bases from J, with 13 bases between. CDR1 GTSNPN and CDR2 SVGIG come from the germline V gene (reference sequence). CDR3 size: 12 residues. The CDR3 DNA reads TGTGCCTGTAGAGTGACAGCTTATGGCTACACCTTC. It is translated as CACRVTAYGYTF. The full variable domain, its missing parts supplied by reference TRBV30 and TRBJ1-2, is SQTIHQWPATLVQPVGSPLSLECTVEGTSNPNLYWYRQAAGRGLQLLFYSVGIGQISSEVPQNLSASRPQDRQFILSSKKLLLSDSGFYLCACRVTAYGYTFGSGTRLTVV.

The V and J genes are TRBV1 and TRBJ2-1; the table's D gene call, TRBD2, was not cross checked with the DNA. TRBV1 is shown as a pseudogene. This CDR3 spans 18 amino acids. The CDR3 region has the DNA TGCACCAGCAGCCAATCACTTTTCCGCGGGAGCTCCTACAATGAGCAGTTCTTC. Translating gives CTSSQSLFRGSSYNEQFF.

This chain uses TRBV5-1 with TRBJ2-5, with D possibly being TRBD2 (5 bases). The germline V and J ends were trimmed by 0 bases and 9 bases, with 12 bases remaining between them. Germline-derived CDR1 and CDR2 are SGHRS and YFSETQ. CDR3 length: 13 residues. The CDR3 loop reads CASSLAPEGPQYF. CDR3 DNA sequence: TGCGCCAGCAGCTTGGCGCCTGAGGGTCCCCAGTACTTC.

This clone was counted a few times. V usage is TRBV12-5 and J usage is TRBJ1-4, with 8 nucleotides matching TRBD1. Losses at the gene ends were 4 bases for V and 10 bases for J; bases not matched to a gene: 5. Per germline, CDR1 LGHNT and CDR2 FRNRAP. The CDR3 has 13 residues. The CDR3 DNA reads as TGTGCTAGTGGTTCGGACAGGGCGGGAAAACTGTTTTTT. Protein: CASGSDRAGKLFF.